The clone carrying this T cell receptor (beta chain) was picked up a small number of times. Method: immunoSEQ multiplex PCR; TCRdb's copy keeps in-frame clones and lacks some. The sample has 150,000 or so clones; about 88% are singletons. This sample is part of a study of blood T cell repertoires in COVID-19. This CDR3 has 14 residues. V was cut by 0 bases and J by 11 bases, with 14 bases left in between. The germline gives CDR1 LGHDT, CDR2 YNNKEL (reference sequence). This TCR derives from a man between 18 and 35 years old with acute or convalescent COVID-19. The sequenced sample consisted of peripheral blood. The V gene is TRBV3-1 (or the pseudogene TRBV3-2), the J gene TRBJ2-1; D remains unclear. The CDR3 nucleotides read TGTGCCAGCAGCCAAGACGGTGGCTACAGAAAGCAGTTCTTC. Encoded protein: CASSQDGGYRKQFF.